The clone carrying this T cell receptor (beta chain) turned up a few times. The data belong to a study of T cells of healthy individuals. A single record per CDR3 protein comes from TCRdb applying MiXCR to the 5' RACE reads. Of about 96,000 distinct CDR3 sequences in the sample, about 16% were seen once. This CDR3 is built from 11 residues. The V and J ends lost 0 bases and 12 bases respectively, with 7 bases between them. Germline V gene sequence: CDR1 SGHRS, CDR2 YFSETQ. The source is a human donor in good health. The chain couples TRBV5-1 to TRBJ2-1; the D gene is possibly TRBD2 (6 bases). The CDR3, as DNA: TGCGCCAGCAGCTTGGGGGGAGGGCAGTTCTTC. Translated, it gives CASSLGGGQFF. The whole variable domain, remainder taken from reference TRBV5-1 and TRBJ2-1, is KAGVTQTPRYLIKTRGQQVTLSCSPISGHRSVSWYQQTPGQGLQFLFEYFSETQRNKGNFPGRFSGRQFSNSRSEMNVSTLELGDSALYLCASSLGGGQFFGPGTRLTVL.